These T cell receptor beta chains were read from a single sample in a study of shared clonotypes between healthy human individuals. The repertoire was sequenced with immunoSEQ multiplex PCR; TCRdb's copy has only in-frame clones and lacks some. The top ten clones hold approximately 12% of a sample with fewer than 600,000 clones, roughly 72% of them seen once. Material: PBMCs. The receptors were sampled from a woman in her 40s in good health. Some clones in this sample may be carry-over from other donors' samples. The CDR3 runs from the conserved cysteine through the conserved F or W.

j_call: TRBJ1-4; v_call: TRBV7-9; cdr3_aa: CASSGLTGEKLFF
j_call: TRBJ2-7; v_call: TRBV18; cdr3_aa: CASSPKGSAGSTYEQYF
j_call: TRBJ2-2; v_call: TRBV4-3; cdr3_aa: CASSQVAGRGHGELFF
j_call: TRBJ2-7; v_call: TRBV19; cdr3_aa: CASSMLGIYEQYF
j_call: TRBJ2-7; v_call: TRBV27; cdr3_aa: CASSMRTASSYEQYF
j_call: TRBJ1-1; v_call: TRBV7-2; cdr3_aa: CASSPGQVVYGGEAFF
j_call: TRBJ2-3; v_call: TRBV7-8; cdr3_aa: CASSLGRLAGERATQYF
j_call: TRBJ1-1; v_call: TRBV6-5; cdr3_aa: CASSQDRGTEAFF
j_call: TRBJ2-7; v_call: TRBV28; cdr3_aa: CASSLFGAGTAPLEYF
j_call: TRBJ2-4; v_call: TRBV29-1; cdr3_aa: CSVEFENIQYF
j_call: TRBJ2-7; v_call: TRBV11-2; cdr3_aa: CASSLSADYEQYF
j_call: TRBJ1-4; v_call: TRBV14; cdr3_aa: CASSQFGTEKLFF
j_call: TRBJ2-1; v_call: TRBV5-4; cdr3_aa: CASSSSGRAGNEQFF